The 8 T cell receptor beta chains listed next were all sequenced from one sample in a study of blood T cell repertoires in COVID-19. Sequenced by immunoSEQ multiplex PCR; TCRdb stores in-frame clones only, minus some. The sample lists about 260,000 clones, over 75% occurring once. The sample taken for sequencing was peripheral blood. All receptors derive from a human donor in a cohort sampled during active COVID-19.

V is TRBV6-6 and J is TRBJ1-5; 7 nucleotides agree with TRBD1. The CDR3 is 14 residues long. With V trimmed by 7 bases and J by 3 bases, 6 bases remained unmatched. Germline-derived CDR1 and CDR2 are MNHNY and SVGAGI (reference sequence). CDR3 bases: TGTGCCAGCACCTCAGGGACAGTCAATCAGCCCCAGCATTTT. Its translation is CASTSGTVNQPQHF.

V and J are TRBV6-2 or TRBV6-3 and TRBJ1-1, with 9 bases identical to TRBD1. Germline trimming cut 6 bases from V and 8 bases from J; bases unmatched to any gene: 10. The CDR3 loop spans 14 amino acids. Per germline, CDR1 MNHEY and CDR2 SVGEGT. CDR3 bases: TGTGCCAGCAGCCGGACCGGGACAGGGAAAGAAGCTTTCTTT. Protein product: CASSRTGTGKEAFF.

The chain recombines TRBV2 with TRBJ2-7; D is unclear. CDR3 length equals 14 residues. Germline assignment: CDR1 SNHLY and CDR2 FYNNEI. V was pared by 5 bases and J by 4 bases, with 15 bases between. CDR3 DNA: TGTGCCAGCAGTCTAAAGAACAGATTGTACGAGCAGTACTTC. Its translation: CASSLKNRLYEQYF.

This clone was seen a single time. This chain joins TRBV3-1 (or the pseudogene TRBV3-2) and TRBJ2-7, with D tentatively TRBD2 (5 bases). The CDR3 is made up of 17 amino acids. The germline V gene has CDR1 LGHDT and CDR2 YNNKEL (reference sequence). Trimming shortened V by 3 bases and J by 0 bases, and 18 bases separated the two germline ends. The CDR3 here is CASSHPLGSSSSYEQYF. The CDR3 nucleotides are TGTGCCAGCAGCCACCCCTTAGGGAGTTCAAGCTCCTACGAGCAGTACTTC.

The chain carries TRBV28 and TRBJ1-6, with 11 positions matching TRBD1. V shed 5 bases, J shed 6 bases, and the junction held 6 bases outside the gene matches. In germline, CDR1 is MDHEN, CDR2 SYDVKM. This CDR3 has 16 amino acids. The CDR3 here is CASSLQGQGANSPLHF. DNA for the CDR3: TGTGCCAGCAGTCTTCAAGGACAGGGGGCTAATTCACCCCTCCACTTT.

This sequence joins TRBV18 and TRBJ1-1; 7 bases are shared with TRBD1. With 0 bases clipped from V and 0 bases from J, the junction kept 1 base outside the gene matches. Germline V gene data show CDR1 as KGHSH and CDR2 as LQKENI. The CDR3 runs 15 residues. The CDR3 spells CASSPPGQMNTEAFF. The CDR3 region has the DNA TGTGCCAGCTCACCACCGGGACAGATGAACACTGAAGCTTTCTTT.

CDR3 sequence (DNA): TGTGCCAGCAGTTTATCCCCCAGGGGACCCTACGAGCAGTACTTC. Its translation is CASSLSPRGPYEQYF. The rearrangement links TRBV27 to TRBJ2-7; weak D call: TRBD1 (6 bases). The germline V gene has CDR1 MNHEY and CDR2 SMNVEV (reference sequence). Deletions cut 0 bases from V and 2 bases from J, with 11 bases between. This CDR3 region has 15 residues.

The chain recombines TRBV5-8 with TRBJ1-2, with D unclear. V lost 4 bases, J lost 3 bases, and 13 bases lay in between. The germline gives CDR1 SGHTS, CDR2 YDEGEE. The CDR3 is made up of 14 amino acids. For the CDR3, the DNA is TGTGCCAGCAGCCTTGGAGGCCAGCACTATGGCTACACCTTC. It specifies CASSLGGQHYGYTF.